The sequence of this T cell receptor beta chain was determined in a study of blood T cell repertoires in COVID-19. V dropped 0 bases and J dropped 1 base, with 3 bases sitting between them. The length of the CDR3 is 13 residues. Germline lookup yields CDR1 KGHSH and CDR2 LQKENI. This clone was counted a single time. Study processing details: Researchers report that nucleated cell counts were estimated from reference gene primer amplification. Repertoires were generated with immunoSEQ multiplex PCR, while TCRdb's copy carries only in-frame clones and drops some. That table furnishes V, J and clone size, whereas the DNA furnished D and trimming. The sample yields about 210,000 clones, approximately 80% seen once. Recovery meant two consecutive negative NP/OP PCR tests, professional clearance, or resolved symptoms.

The clonotype originates from a man aged 35-49 years who had recovered from COVID-19. The V gene is TRBV18, the J gene TRBJ1-1; D is unresolved. Sequencing was carried out using PBMCs or T cells enriched from blood (not recorded which). For the CDR3, the DNA is TGTGCCAGCTCACCACCCAAGAACACTGAAGCTTTCTTT. It codes for CASSPPKNTEAFF.